This T cell receptor (beta chain) was sequenced during a study of T-cell memory formation after mild COVID-19. Turning to the study itself: Clustering of TCRs was largely donor specific.

Study-level results: The authors did not confirm SARS-CoV-2 specificity of second-wave clones peaking day 37.

TCRdb fed the 5' RACE reads into MiXCR, producing one record per CDR3 protein. This table has more than 250,000 distinct CDR3 sequences, more than 15% appearing once. CDR3 length equals 13 residues. CDR1 is MNHNS, CDR2 SASEGT, per germline. V was shortened by 7 bases and J by 7 bases, with 13 bases between the two germline ends. This clonotype was seen a handful of times. No antigen is known for it. This receptor was taken from a man aged 18 to 30 who had mild COVID-19 (a few samples of this study predate the infection). Cell type and time point are not known. Material: PBMCs or a T cell subset sorted from them (not recorded which). The V and J genes are TRBV6-1 and TRBJ2-2, with no clear D. The CDR3 bases are TGTGCCAGCACGAGAACCCGGAGCGGGGAGCTGTTTTTT. Translated, it gives CASTRTRSGELFF.